A selection of T cell receptor beta chains follows, all from one sample in a study of blood T cells in healthy people across ages. TCRdb recomputed calls from the 5' RACE reads with MiXCR, one row per CDR3 protein. Of about 780,000 distinct CDR3 sequences listed, more than 25% are singletons. The data were also submitted as part of a second study, on T cells of mothers and their children.

The material sequenced was blood. These receptor sequences come from a boy aged 5-17 years in good health. CDR3s include the opening cysteine and the closing phenylalanine or tryptophan. The order of the fields is clone size, CDR3 length, D gene, J gene, V gene, CDR3 protein, CDR3 DNA. The D gene is left open where the match is weak. Clone size appears in some rows only: once, few, many, or a class for an expanded clone.

>NA|15|TRBD1|TRBJ2-5|TRBV7-9
CASSLMTGGPETQYF
TGTGCCAGCAGCTTAATGACAGGGGGCCCAGAGACCCAGTACTTC
>few|12|NA|TRBJ2-3|TRBV14
CASSQDLATQYF
TGTGCCAGCAGCCAAGATCTGGCTACGCAGTATTTT
>NA|16|TRBD2|TRBJ2-5|TRBV7-7
CASSSNLAGGAETQYF
TGTGCTAGCAGCTCCAACCTAGCGGGGGGCGCAGAGACCCAGTACTTC
>NA|14|TRBD2|TRBJ2-4|TRBV29-1
CSVEGLAGTVIQYF
TGCAGCGTTGAAGGACTAGCGGGGACGGTCATTCAGTACTTC
>NA|16|TRBD2|TRBJ2-1|TRBV9
CASSVVGGGADNEQFF
TGTGCCAGCAGCGTAGTAGGCGGGGGGGCCGACAATGAGCAGTTCTTC
>many|16|TRBD2|TRBJ2-4|TRBV5-1
CASSLGAGLAKNIQYF
TGCGCCAGCAGCTTGGGAGCGGGGCTAGCCAAAAACATTCAGTACTTC
>few|13|NA|TRBJ2-5|TRBV28
CASGRQGRETQYF
TGTGCCAGCGGCCGGCAGGGAAGGGAGACCCAGTACTTC
>NA|14|TRBD1|TRBJ1-1|TRBV9
CASSEGQMNTEAFF
TGTGCCAGCAGCGAGGGACAGATGAACACTGAAGCTTTCTTT
>NA|15|TRBD2|TRBJ2-5|TRBV6-1
CASKRTSPPQETQYF
TGTGCCAGCAAGAGGACTAGCCCACCCCAAGAGACCCAGTACTTC
>NA|17|TRBD1|TRBJ2-5|TRBV19
CASSSQSTGIGKETQYF
TGTGCCAGTAGTTCTCAATCGACAGGGATCGGAAAAGAGACCCAGTACTTC
>few|15|NA|TRBJ1-3|TRBV9
CASSVGQTSGNTIYF
TGTGCCAGCAGCGTGGGACAAACCTCTGGAAACACCATATATTTT
>NA|11|NA|TRBJ2-1|TRBV5-1
CASSLYGGQFF
TGCGCCAGCAGCTTGTATGGAGGGCAGTTCTTC
>few|15|NA|TRBJ2-1|TRBV12-3/TRBV12-4
CASSLGQVANNEQFF
TGTGCCAGCAGTTTAGGGCAGGTAGCCAACAATGAGCAGTTCTTC
>NA|16|NA|TRBJ1-3|TRBV28
CASSLSGKWGGNTIYF
TGTGCCAGCAGTTTATCAGGGAAGTGGGGTGGAAACACCATATATTTT
>few|18|NA|TRBJ2-2|TRBV6-6
CASSYSPSTQLSTGELFF
TGTGCCAGCAGTTACTCCCCCTCGACCCAACTTTCCACCGGGGAGCTGTTTTTT
>few|14|TRBD1|TRBJ1-5|TRBV3-1
CASSQQQGHQPQHF
TGTGCCAGCAGCCAACAACAGGGGCATCAGCCCCAGCATTTT
>few|14|NA|TRBJ2-7|TRBV7-6
CASSLAGGSYKQYF
TGTGCCAGCAGCTTAGCGGGGGGCTCCTACAAGCAGTACTTC
>NA|13|TRBD1|TRBJ2-7|TRBV24-1
CATSDTTGREQYF
TGTGCCACCAGTGACACGACAGGGCGGGAGCAGTACTTC
>NA|14|TRBD2|TRBJ2-1|TRBV3-1
CASSNGTSRVEQFF
TGTGCCAGCAGCAACGGGACTAGCAGAGTTGAGCAGTTCTTC
>NA|14|NA|TRBJ2-3|TRBV5-1
CASSAGPDSDTQYF
TGCGCCAGCAGCGCAGGCCCTGATTCCGATACGCAGTATTTT
>few|15|TRBD2|TRBJ2-5|TRBV15
CATSRDPAGEETQYF
TGTGCCACCAGCAGAGACCCAGCGGGGGAAGAGACCCAGTACTTC
>NA|15|NA|TRBJ2-1|TRBV2
CASSETRDSYNEQFF
TGTGCCAGCAGTGAAACCAGGGACTCCTACAATGAGCAGTTCTTC
>NA|13|NA|TRBJ2-5|TRBV18
CASSPPYGETQYF
TGTGCCAGCTCACCACCCTACGGAGAGACCCAGTACTTC
>NA|17|TRBD2|TRBJ2-3|TRBV30
CAWSVGRTSGGLDTQYF
TGTGCCTGGAGTGTAGGGAGGACTAGCGGGGGGTTAGATACGCAGTATTTT
>few|15|NA|TRBJ2-7|TRBV5-1
CASTLYSEGGYEQYF
TGCGCCAGCACCTTGTACTCGGAGGGGGGCTACGAGCAGTACTTC
>NA|17|TRBD2|TRBJ2-5|TRBV27
CASSSWGPAGVQETQYF
TGTGCCAGCAGTTCATGGGGGCCAGCGGGGGTACAAGAGACCCAGTACTTC
>few|13|NA|TRBJ2-1|TRBV11-2
CASSEGQLNEQFF
TGTGCCAGCAGCGAGGGGCAACTCAATGAGCAGTTCTTC
>NA|11|NA|TRBJ2-7|TRBV5-1
CASRLLDEQYF
TGCGCCAGCAGGTTACTAGACGAGCAGTACTTC
>NA|13|NA|TRBJ2-5|TRBV12-3/TRBV12-4
CASMLGGRETQYF
TGTGCCAGCATGCTCGGGGGAAGGGAGACCCAGTACTTC
>few|13|NA|TRBJ1-4|TRBV7-9
CASGGTIDEKLFF
TGTGCCAGCGGCGGGACCATAGATGAAAAACTGTTTTTT
>few|13|NA|TRBJ2-7|TRBV10-3
CAISVETSYEQYF
TGTGCCATCAGTGTTGAGACGTCATACGAGCAGTACTTC
>few|14|NA|TRBJ2-7|TRBV12-3/TRBV12-4
CASNPGGPAYEQYF
TGTGCCAGCAACCCCGGGGGGCCAGCCTACGAGCAGTACTTC
>few|16|NA|TRBJ1-2|TRBV7-3
CASSSPRARRDYGYTF
TGTGCCAGCAGCTCCCCCAGGGCCCGGCGGGACTATGGCTACACCTTC
>NA|13|NA|TRBJ1-3|TRBV10-3
CAIAPSLGNTIYF
TGTGCCATCGCACCGTCGCTTGGAAACACCATATATTTT
>few|16|NA|TRBJ1-4|TRBV28
CASSDQGAATNEKLFF
TGTGCCAGCAGCGATCAAGGGGCGGCAACTAATGAAAAACTGTTTTTT
>few|15|NA|TRBJ2-3|TRBV20-1
CSARASGELTDTQYF
TGCAGTGCTAGAGCCTCCGGTGAGCTCACAGATACGCAGTATTTT
>few|13|TRBD2|TRBJ2-5|TRBV11-2
CASTPLAVETQYF
TGTGCCAGCACTCCACTAGCGGTTGAGACCCAGTACTTC
>NA|16|NA|TRBJ1-5|TRBV27
CASSPLSYRDNQPQHF
TGTGCCAGCAGCCCCTTAAGCTACAGGGACAATCAGCCCCAGCATTTT
>NA|18|NA|TRBJ1-4|TRBV9
CASSPTHRDRSTNEKLFF
TGTGCCAGCAGCCCCACACATCGAGACAGATCAACTAATGAAAAACTGTTTTTT
>once|15|NA|TRBJ2-2|TRBV10-3
CATTQTGVGTGELFF
TGTGCCACCACCCAGACGGGGGTGGGGACCGGGGAGCTGTTTTTT
>NA|16|TRBD1|TRBJ2-2|TRBV12-3/TRBV12-4
CASRPDRGIHTGELFF
TGTGCCAGCAGACCGGACAGGGGCATACACACCGGGGAGCTGTTTTTT
>NA|14|NA|TRBJ1-2|TRBV3-1
CASSQMQANYGYTF
TGTGCCAGCAGCCAAATGCAGGCGAACTATGGCTACACCTTC
>NA|17|TRBD2|TRBJ2-1|TRBV7-9
CASSLGPGVGTKDEQFF
TGTGCCAGCAGCTTAGGACCCGGGGTTGGGACTAAAGATGAGCAGTTCTTC
>NA|15|NA|TRBJ2-5|TRBV24-1
CATSDPSRTGETQYF
TGTGCCACCAGTGATCCGTCTCGGACGGGCGAGACCCAGTACTTC
>once|15|TRBD2|TRBJ2-3|TRBV14
CASSKAERGTDTQYF
TGTGCCAGCAGCAAAGCAGAGCGGGGAACAGATACGCAGTATTTT
>NA|14|NA|TRBJ2-2|TRBV29-1
CSVEGQGYTGELFF
TGCAGCGTTGAAGGGCAGGGTTACACCGGGGAGCTGTTTTTT
>NA|13|NA|TRBJ2-5|TRBV30
CAWSPPPVGTQYF
TGTGCCTGGAGCCCCCCCCCGGTGGGGACCCAGTACTTC
>NA|15|NA|TRBJ2-5|TRBV4-1
CASSWLTTAQETQYF
TGCGCCAGCAGCTGGTTGACCACAGCACAAGAGACCCAGTACTTC
>few|15|NA|TRBJ1-5|TRBV12-3/TRBV12-4
CASSFGGAANQPQHF
TGTGCCAGCAGTTTCGGGGGCGCAGCAAATCAGCCCCAGCATTTT
>few|16|TRBD1|TRBJ1-4|TRBV7-2
CASSSGQGRANEKLFF
TGTGCCAGCAGCTCCGGACAGGGTCGGGCTAATGAAAAACTGTTTTTT
>NA|17|TRBD1|TRBJ1-2|TRBV2
CASSEAPTGGAGYGYTF
TGTGCCAGCAGTGAAGCGCCGACAGGGGGCGCGGGCTATGGCTACACCTTC
>NA|20|TRBD2|TRBJ2-3|TRBV20-1
CSAPDPGLAGGPLGTDTQYF
TGCAGTGCCCCAGACCCAGGTCTAGCGGGAGGGCCGTTGGGCACAGATACGCAGTATTTT
>NA|16|NA|TRBJ2-3|TRBV3-1
CASSQGAFTSTDTQYF
TGTGCCAGCAGCCAAGGGGCGTTTACTAGCACAGATACGCAGTATTTT
>NA|13|NA|TRBJ2-7|TRBV20-1
CSARRSGNYEQYF
TGCAGTGCTAGGAGATCGGGGAATTACGAGCAGTACTTC
>few|15|NA|TRBJ1-1|TRBV9
CASRPQLGETTEAFF
TGTGCCAGCAGACCCCAGCTTGGGGAGACCACTGAAGCTTTCTTT
>NA|12|NA|TRBJ2-1|TRBV7-9
CASSYQSDEQFF
TGTGCCAGCAGTTACCAGTCGGATGAGCAGTTCTTC
>few|15|NA|TRBJ1-6|TRBV6-4
CASSDSGRANSPLHF
TGTGCCAGCAGTGACTCTGGTAGGGCTAATTCACCCCTCCACTTT
>NA|15|NA|TRBJ1-1|TRBV29-1
CSVQGGDLVNTEAFF
TGCAGCGTCCAAGGGGGGGACCTGGTGAACACTGAAGCTTTCTTT
>few|15|NA|TRBJ2-2|TRBV7-9
CASSPGGTNTGELFF
TGTGCCAGCAGCCCCGGTGGAACAAACACCGGGGAGCTGTTTTTT
>NA|12|TRBD1|TRBJ2-1|TRBV20-1
CSAYRGSGEQFF
TGCAGTGCATACAGGGGCTCCGGCGAGCAGTTCTTC